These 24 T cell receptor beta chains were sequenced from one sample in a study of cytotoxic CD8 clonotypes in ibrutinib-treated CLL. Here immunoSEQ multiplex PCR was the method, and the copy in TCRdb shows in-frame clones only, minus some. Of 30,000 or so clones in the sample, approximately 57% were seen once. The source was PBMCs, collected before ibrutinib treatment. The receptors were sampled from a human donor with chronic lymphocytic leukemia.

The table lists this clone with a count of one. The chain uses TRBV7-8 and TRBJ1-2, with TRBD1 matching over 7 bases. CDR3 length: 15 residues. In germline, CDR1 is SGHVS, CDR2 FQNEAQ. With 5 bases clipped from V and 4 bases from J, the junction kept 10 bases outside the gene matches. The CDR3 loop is CASSLIGGAVYGYTF. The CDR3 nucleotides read TGTGCCAGCAGCCTGATAGGGGGCGCGGTCTATGGCTACACCTTC.

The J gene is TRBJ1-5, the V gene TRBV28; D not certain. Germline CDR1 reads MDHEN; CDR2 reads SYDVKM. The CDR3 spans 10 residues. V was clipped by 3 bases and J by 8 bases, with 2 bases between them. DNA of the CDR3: TGTGCCAGCAGTTTCAAGCCCCAGCATTTT. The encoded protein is CASSFKPQHF. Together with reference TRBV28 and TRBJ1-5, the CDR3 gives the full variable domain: DVKVTQSSRYLVKRTGEKVFLECVQDMDHENMFWYRQDPGLGLRLIYFSYDVKMKEKGDIPEGYSVSREKKERFSLILESASTNQTSMYLCASSFKPQHFGDGTRLSIL.

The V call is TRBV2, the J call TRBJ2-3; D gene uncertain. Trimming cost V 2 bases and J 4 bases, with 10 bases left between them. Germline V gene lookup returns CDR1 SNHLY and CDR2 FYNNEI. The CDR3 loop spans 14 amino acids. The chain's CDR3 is CASSERASSDTQYF. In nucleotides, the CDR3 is TGTGCCAGCAGTGAAAGGGCTTCTTCAGATACGCAGTATTTT.

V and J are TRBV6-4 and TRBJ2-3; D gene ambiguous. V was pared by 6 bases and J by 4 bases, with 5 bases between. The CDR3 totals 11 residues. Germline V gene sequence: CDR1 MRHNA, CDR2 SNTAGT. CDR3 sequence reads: CASRQADTQYF. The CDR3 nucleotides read TGTGCCAGCAGACAAGCAGATACGCAGTATTTT.

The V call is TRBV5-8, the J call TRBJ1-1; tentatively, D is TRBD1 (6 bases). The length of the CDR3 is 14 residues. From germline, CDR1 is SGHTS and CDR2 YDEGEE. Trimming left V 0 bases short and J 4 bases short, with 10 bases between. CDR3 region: CASSLALGGTEAFF. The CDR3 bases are TGTGCCAGCAGCTTGGCCCTAGGGGGCACTGAAGCTTTCTTT.

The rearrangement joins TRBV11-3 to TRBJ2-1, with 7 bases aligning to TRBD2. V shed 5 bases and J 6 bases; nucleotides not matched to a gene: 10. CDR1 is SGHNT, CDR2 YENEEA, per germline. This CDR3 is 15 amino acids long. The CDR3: CASSLWTSETNEQFF. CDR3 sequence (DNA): TGTGCCAGCAGCCTGTGGACTAGTGAGACCAATGAGCAGTTCTTC.

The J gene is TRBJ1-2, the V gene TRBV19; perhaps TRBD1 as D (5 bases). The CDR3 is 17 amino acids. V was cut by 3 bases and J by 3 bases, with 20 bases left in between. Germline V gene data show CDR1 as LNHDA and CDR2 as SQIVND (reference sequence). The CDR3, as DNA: TGTGCCAGTAGTATCGGGGGTTATGGGTGGGGCCACTATGGCTACACCTTC. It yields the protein CASSIGGYGWGHYGYTF. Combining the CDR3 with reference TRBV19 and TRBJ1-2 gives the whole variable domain DGGITQSPKYLFRKEGQNVTLSCEQNLNHDAMYWYRQDPGQGLRLIYYSQIVNDFQKGDIAEGYSVSREKKESFPLTVTSAQKNPTAFYLCASSIGGYGWGHYGYTFGSGTRLTVV.

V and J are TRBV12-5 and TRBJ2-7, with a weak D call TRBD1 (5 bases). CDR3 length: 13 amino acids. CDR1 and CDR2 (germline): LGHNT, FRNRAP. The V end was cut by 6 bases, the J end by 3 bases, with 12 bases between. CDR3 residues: CASGWTRNYEQYF. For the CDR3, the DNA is TGTGCTAGTGGCTGGACACGAAACTACGAGCAGTACTTC.

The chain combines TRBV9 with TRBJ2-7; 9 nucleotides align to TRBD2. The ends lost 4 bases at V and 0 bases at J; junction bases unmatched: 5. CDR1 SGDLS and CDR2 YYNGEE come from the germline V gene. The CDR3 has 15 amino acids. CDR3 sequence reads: CASSPLAGSSYEQYF. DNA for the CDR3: TGTGCCAGCAGCCCCCTAGCGGGGAGCTCCTACGAGCAGTACTTC.

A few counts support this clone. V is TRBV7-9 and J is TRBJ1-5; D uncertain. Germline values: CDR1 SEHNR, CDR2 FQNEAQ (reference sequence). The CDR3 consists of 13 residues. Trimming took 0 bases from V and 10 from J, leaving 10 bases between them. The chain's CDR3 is CASSLAQDLPQHF. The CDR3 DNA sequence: TGTGCCAGCAGCTTAGCGCAGGACTTACCCCAGCATTTT.

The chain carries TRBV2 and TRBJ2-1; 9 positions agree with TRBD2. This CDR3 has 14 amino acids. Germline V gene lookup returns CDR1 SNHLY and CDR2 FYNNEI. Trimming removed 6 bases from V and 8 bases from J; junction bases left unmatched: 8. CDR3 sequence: CASRGGRAGDEQFF. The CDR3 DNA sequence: TGTGCCAGCAGGGGCGGGAGGGCCGGAGATGAGCAGTTCTTC. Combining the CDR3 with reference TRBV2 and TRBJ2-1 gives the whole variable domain EPEVTQTPSHQVTQMGQEVILRCVPISNHLYFYWYRQILGQKVEFLVSFYNNEISEKSEIFDDQFSVERPDGSNFTLKIRSTKLEDSAMYFCASRGGRAGDEQFFGPGTRLTVL.

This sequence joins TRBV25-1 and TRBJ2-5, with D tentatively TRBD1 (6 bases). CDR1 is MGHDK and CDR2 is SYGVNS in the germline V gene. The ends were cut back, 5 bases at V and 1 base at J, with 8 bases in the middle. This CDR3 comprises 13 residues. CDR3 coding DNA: TGTGCCAGCAGTAGGGGGTCCCAAGAGACCCAGTACTTC. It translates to CASSRGSQETQYF.

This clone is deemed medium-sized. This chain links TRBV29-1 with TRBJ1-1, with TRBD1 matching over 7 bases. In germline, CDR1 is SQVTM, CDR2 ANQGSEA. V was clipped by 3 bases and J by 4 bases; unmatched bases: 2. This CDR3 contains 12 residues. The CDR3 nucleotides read TGCAGCGTTGACAGGGGGGGCACTGAAGCTTTCTTT. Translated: CSVDRGGTEAFF. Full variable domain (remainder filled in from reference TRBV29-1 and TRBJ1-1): SAVISQKPSRDICQRGTSLTIQCQVDSQVTMMFWYRQQPGQSLTLIATANQGSEATYESGFVIDKFPISRPNLTFSTLTVSNMSPEDSSIYLCSVDRGGTEAFFGQGTRLTVV.

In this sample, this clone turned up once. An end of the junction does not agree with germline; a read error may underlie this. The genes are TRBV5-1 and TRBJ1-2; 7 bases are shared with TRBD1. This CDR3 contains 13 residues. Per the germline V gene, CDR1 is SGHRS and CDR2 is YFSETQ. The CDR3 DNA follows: TGCGCCAGCAGCTTGGGACAGGGCGAGGGATCCTCCTTC. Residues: CASSLGQGEGSSF.

The DNA of the CDR3 is TGTGCCAGCAGCTCTAGGACAGGGAATTCTGGAAACACCATATATTTT. This encodes CASSSRTGNSGNTIYF. The genes are TRBV7-2 and TRBJ1-3; 8 bases map to TRBD1. CDR1 is SGHTA and CDR2 is FQGNSA in the germline V gene. After removal of 4 bases from V and 1 base from J, the junction contained 6 bases not matched to a gene. CDR3 length: 16 amino acids.

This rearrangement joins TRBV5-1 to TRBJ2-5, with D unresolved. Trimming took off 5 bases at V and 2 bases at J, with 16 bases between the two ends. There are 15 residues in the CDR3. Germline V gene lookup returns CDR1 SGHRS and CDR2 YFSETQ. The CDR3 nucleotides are TGCGCCAGCAGTCCTCTCCGCGTAATTCAAGAGACCCAGTACTTC. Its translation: CASSPLRVIQETQYF.

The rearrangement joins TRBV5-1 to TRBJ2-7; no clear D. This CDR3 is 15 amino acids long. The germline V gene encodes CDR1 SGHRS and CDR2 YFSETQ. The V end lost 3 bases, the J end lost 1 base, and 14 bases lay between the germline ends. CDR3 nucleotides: TGCGCCAGCAGCTCACTCACACCCAGATCCTACGAGCAGTACTTC. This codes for CASSSLTPRSYEQYF.

For the CDR3, the DNA is TGTGCCAGCAGCCCCGGGGGAGTCAATCAGCCCCAGCATTTT. It specifies CASSPGGVNQPQHF. This sequence joins TRBV5-4 and TRBJ1-5, with TRBD1 as a possible D gene (5 bases). The CDR3 extends over 14 amino acids. The germline CDR1 and CDR2 sequences are SGHNT and YYREEE (reference sequence). The V and J ends lost 4 bases and 3 bases respectively, with 11 bases between them.

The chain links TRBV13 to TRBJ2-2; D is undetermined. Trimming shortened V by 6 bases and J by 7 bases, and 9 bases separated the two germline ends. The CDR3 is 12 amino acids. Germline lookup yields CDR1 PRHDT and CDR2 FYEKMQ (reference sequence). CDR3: CASSSQGGELFF. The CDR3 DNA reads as TGTGCCAGCAGTTCTCAAGGCGGGGAGCTGTTTTTT.

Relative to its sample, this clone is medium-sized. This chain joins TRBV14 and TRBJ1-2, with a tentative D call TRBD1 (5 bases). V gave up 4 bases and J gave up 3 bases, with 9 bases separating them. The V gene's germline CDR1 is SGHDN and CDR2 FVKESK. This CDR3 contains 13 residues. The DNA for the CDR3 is TGTGCCAGCAGCCCGGGGACCGACTATGGCTACACCTTC. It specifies CASSPGTDYGYTF. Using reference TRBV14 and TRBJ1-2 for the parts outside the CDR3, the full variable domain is EAGVTQFPSHSVIEKGQTVTLRCDPISGHDNLYWYRRVMGKEIKFLLHFVKESKQDESGMPNNRFLAERTGGTYSTLKVQPAELEDSGVYFCASSPGTDYGYTFGSGTRLTVV.

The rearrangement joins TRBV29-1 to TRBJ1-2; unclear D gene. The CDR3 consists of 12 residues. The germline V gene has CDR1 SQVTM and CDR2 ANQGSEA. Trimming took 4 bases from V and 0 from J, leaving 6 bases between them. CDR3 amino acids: CSVGVSNYGYTF. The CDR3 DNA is TGCAGCGTTGGTGTATCTAACTATGGCTACACCTTC.

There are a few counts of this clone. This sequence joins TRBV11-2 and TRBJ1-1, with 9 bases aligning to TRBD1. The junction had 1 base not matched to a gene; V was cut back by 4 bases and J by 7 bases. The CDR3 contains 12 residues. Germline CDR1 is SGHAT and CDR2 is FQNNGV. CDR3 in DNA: TGTGCCAGCAGCTGGGACAGGGATGAAGCTTTCTTT. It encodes CASSWDRDEAFF.

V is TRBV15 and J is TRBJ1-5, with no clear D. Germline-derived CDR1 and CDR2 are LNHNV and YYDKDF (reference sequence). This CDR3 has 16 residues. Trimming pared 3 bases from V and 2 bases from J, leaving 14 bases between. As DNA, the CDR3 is TGTGCCACCAGCAGGACTCCCTCTAATCGCAATCAGCCCCAGCATTTT. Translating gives CATSRTPSNRNQPQHF.

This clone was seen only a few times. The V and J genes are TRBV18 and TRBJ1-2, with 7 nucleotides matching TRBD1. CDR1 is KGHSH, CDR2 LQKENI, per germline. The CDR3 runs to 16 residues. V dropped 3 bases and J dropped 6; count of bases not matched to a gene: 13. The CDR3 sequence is CASSPREKGALHGYTF. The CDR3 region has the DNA TGTGCCAGCTCACCCCGAGAGAAGGGGGCTTTGCATGGCTACACCTTC. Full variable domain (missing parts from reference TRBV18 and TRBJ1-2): NAGVMQNPRHLVRRRGQEARLRCSPMKGHSHVYWYRQLPEEGLKFMVYLQKENIIDESGMPKERFSAEFPKEGPSILRIQQVVRGDSAAYFCASSPREKGALHGYTFGSGTRLTVV.